These 5 T cell receptor beta chains originate from one sample sequenced in a study of blood T cell repertoires in COVID-19. Here immunoSEQ multiplex PCR was the method, and the copy in TCRdb shows in-frame clones only, minus some. The table lists hundreds of thousands of clones, about 93% of them singletons. Material for sequencing was peripheral blood. The source of these receptors is a woman between 18 and 29 years old who had recovered from COVID-19.

This clone was counted once. The chain is built from TRBV6-5 and TRBJ2-1, with 12 bases fitting TRBD2. The length of the CDR3 is 13 residues. Trimming removed 6 bases from V and 9 bases from J; junction bases left unmatched: 3. The germline gives CDR1 MNHEY, CDR2 SVGAGI. CDR3 nucleotides: TGTGCCAGCAGCGGGACTAGCGGGTTTGAGCAGTTCTTC. Residues: CASSGTSGFEQFF.

This chain uses TRBV11-2 with TRBJ2-7; D call uncertain. V shed 3 bases and J shed 4 bases, with 10 bases lying between them. The V gene's germline CDR1 is SGHAT and CDR2 FQNNGV. The CDR3 has 13 amino acids. The CDR3 DNA reads as TGTGCCAGCAGCTTCTCGCCAGTTTACGAGCAGTACGTC. The encoded protein is CASSFSPVYEQYV.

The chain carries TRBV6-5 and TRBJ2-3; TRBD2 matches at 13 bases. Germline CDR1 and CDR2: MNHEY and SVGAGI. This CDR3 is built from 15 residues. V lost 6 bases and J lost 6; bases outside the gene matches: 6. The CDR3 bases are TGTGCCAGCAGAACTAGCGGGAGGGCCCCCGATACGCAGTATTTT. Its protein is CASRTSGRAPDTQYF.

The rearrangement links TRBV5-4 to TRBJ1-2, with TRBD1 matching 8 bases. The CDR3 runs to 14 residues. The J segment lost 6 bases and the V segment lost 3 bases, leaving 7 bases of the junction unmatched. CDR1 is SGHNT, CDR2 YYREEE, per germline (reference sequence). CDR3 residues: CASSSGQGTNGYTF. CDR3 DNA: TGTGCCAGCAGCTCCGGACAGGGAACGAATGGCTACACCTTC.

The rearrangement joins TRBV5-1 to TRBJ2-5, with a weak D call TRBD2 (6 bases). The CDR3 is 14 residues long. Germline CDR1 reads SGHRS; CDR2 reads YFSETQ. V lost 4 bases to trimming and J lost 2 bases, with 12 bases between them. The CDR3 loop is CASSAAGLQETQYF. In DNA form, the CDR3 reads TGCGCCAGCAGCGCGGCGGGACTTCAAGAGACCCAGTACTTC.